One and the same sample provided the 29 T cell receptor beta chains below, sequenced in a study of technical replicates of blood from a few donors. Sequencing used immunoSEQ multiplex PCR; TCRdb keeps in-frame clones, though not all of them. The sample consists of 11,000 to 15,000 clones, 70% to 90% of them appearing once. Sequenced input: PBMCs. The source of these receptors is a human donor in good health.

The DNA for the CDR3 is TGCGCCAGCAGAGACAATACAGGGGGCATCGCTGAAGCTTTCTTT. Translation gives CASRDNTGGIAEAFF. The chain combines TRBV5-1 with TRBJ1-1; TRBD1 matches at 9 bases. The trim removed 5 bases at V and 6 bases at J, leaving 11 bases unmatched. The V gene's germline CDR1 is SGHRS and CDR2 YFSETQ. The CDR3 extends over 15 amino acids.

The rearrangement joins TRBV12-1 to TRBJ2-7; the D call of TRBD2 is as the table states it, not checked on the DNA. TRBV12-1 counts as a pseudogene. There are 15 residues in the CDR3. The CDR3 nucleotides are TGTGCCAGCAGGGGATTCACTAGCGGAACGTACGAGCAGTACTTC. Encoded protein: CASRGFTSGTYEQYF.

V is TRBV2 and J is TRBJ1-5; 9 nucleotides agree with TRBD1. V was pared by 6 bases and J by 6 bases, with 9 bases of the junction left unmatched. This CDR3 has 15 residues. In germline, CDR1 is SNHLY, CDR2 FYNNEI. The CDR3 here is CASSEDRGSGQPQHF. DNA of the CDR3: TGTGCCAGCAGCGAGGACAGGGGATCGGGTCAGCCCCAGCATTTT. Combining the CDR3 with reference TRBV2 and TRBJ1-5 gives the whole variable domain EPEVTQTPSHQVTQMGQEVILRCVPISNHLYFYWYRQILGQKVEFLVSFYNNEISEKSEIFDDQFSVERPDGSNFTLKIRSTKLEDSAMYFCASSEDRGSGQPQHFGDGTRLSIL.

V is TRBV5-1 and J is TRBJ1-3, with 7 positions matching TRBD1. Unmatched junction bases numbered 5, after V lost 4 bases and J lost 4 bases. The CDR3 consists of 14 residues. Germline CDR1 is SGHRS and CDR2 is YFSETQ. The CDR3, as DNA: TGCGCCAGCAGCCAAGGGGGCTCGGGAAACACCATATATTTT. Translation: CASSQGGSGNTIYF.

This clone appeared a single time. The chain employs TRBV29-1 and TRBJ2-7, with 12 bases that match TRBD1. Germline V gene lookup returns CDR1 SQVTM and CDR2 ANQGSEA. The CDR3 sequence is 14 residues long. V trimming: 6 bases; J trimming: 7 bases; junction bases outside the gene matches: 10. The CDR3 coding sequence is TGCAGCGTGGAGGGACAGGGGGCCCTAAGAGAGCAGTACTTC. It encodes CSVEGQGALREQYF.

This CDR3 reads CASTRGYNLYNEQFF. The CDR3 coding sequence is TGTGCCAGCACCAGAGGCTACAACCTCTACAATGAGCAGTTCTTC. The genes are TRBV11-2 and TRBJ2-1; D uncertain. Trimming left V 7 bases short and J 3 bases short, with 16 bases between. The CDR3 is 15 amino acids. Germline CDR1 SGHAT, CDR2 FQNNGV.

The J gene is TRBJ2-7, the V gene TRBV7-8; 7 bases line up with TRBD2. Trimming removed 1 base from V and 1 base from J; junction bases left unmatched: 7. Germline V lookup: CDR1 SGHVS, CDR2 FQNEAQ. This CDR3 spans 16 amino acids. CDR3 coding DNA: TGTGCCAGCAGCTTAGGAGGCGCGGGAGCATCCTACGAGCAGTACTTC. This sequence encodes CASSLGGAGASYEQYF.

DNA of the CDR3: TGTGCCAGCAGCCAAGACCCCCGGTTGGAGACCCAGTACTTC. This gives the protein CASSQDPRLETQYF. V usage is TRBV14 and J usage is TRBJ2-5; D uncertain. Per the germline V gene, CDR1 is SGHDN and CDR2 is FVKESK. The V end lost 0 bases, the J end lost 5 bases, and 10 bases lay between the germline ends. This CDR3 has 14 residues.

The rearrangement links TRBV7-9 to TRBJ2-1, with 8 bases identical to TRBD1. CDR3 size: 16 residues. V dropped 3 bases and J dropped 7; count of bases not matched to a gene: 11. The germline CDR1 and CDR2 sequences are SEHNR and FQNEAQ (reference sequence). The CDR3 nucleotides are TGTGCCAGCAGCTTGCCGGCAGGGGGCGCTGGAAATGAGCAGTTCTTC. It specifies CASSLPAGGAGNEQFF.

In the case of this clone: One end of the junction fails to match germline, which may point to a read error. This rearrangement joins TRBV28 to TRBJ1-5; D unclear. The CDR3 length is 11 residues. Germline CDR1 reads MDHEN; CDR2 reads SYDVKM. This chain's CDR3 is CASPKEGKPFF. For the CDR3, the DNA is TGTGCCAGCCCTAAAGAGGGAAAGCCCTTTTTT.

The V call is TRBV10-2, the J call TRBJ1-2; 10 nucleotides align to TRBD1. The V segment lost 0 bases and the J segment 8 bases; nucleotides outside the gene matches: 6. Germline CDR1 is WSHSY and CDR2 is SAAADI. This CDR3 has 15 residues. The CDR3 reads CASSESGQGMGGYTF. Written as DNA, the CDR3 is TGCGCCAGCAGTGAGTCGGGACAGGGGATGGGCGGCTACACCTTC.

The chain joins TRBV7-9 to TRBJ2-7; the match to TRBD2 covers 10 bases. This CDR3 spans 15 amino acids. V was clipped by 6 bases and J by 7 bases; unmatched bases: 12. CDR1 SEHNR and CDR2 FQNEAQ come from the germline V gene (reference sequence). The DNA for the CDR3 is TGTGCCAGCAGAGACTCAGCGGGAGGGCTTGGAGAGCAGTACTTC. Translating it yields CASRDSAGGLGEQYF.

The chain employs TRBV19 and TRBJ1-1; D may be TRBD1 (6 bases). CDR1 LNHDA and CDR2 SQIVND come from the germline V gene (reference sequence). This CDR3 region has 16 residues. Deletions cut 3 bases from V and 4 bases from J, with 18 bases between. The CDR3 sequence is CASSIRGGRKSTEAFF. The DNA of the CDR3 is TGTGCCAGTAGTATTCGCGGGGGGCGAAAAAGCACTGAAGCTTTCTTT.

CDR3 sequence (DNA): TGTGCCAGCAGCCTGGACATAGCTAACTATGGCTACACCTTC. Translation gives CASSLDIANYGYTF. This chain connects TRBV7-9 to TRBJ1-2; D might be TRBD1 (5 bases). Trimming removed 5 bases at V and 0 bases at J, with 10 bases between. This CDR3 contains 14 residues. Looked up from germline, CDR1 is SEHNR and CDR2 is FQNEAQ (reference sequence).

This clone was recorded once. The CDR3 DNA reads TGTGCCATCAGTCAAAACAATCAGCCCCAGCATTTT. It is translated as CAISQNNQPQHF. This chain joins TRBV10-3 and TRBJ1-5, with D unclear. V lost 5 bases and J lost 3, with 5 bases in between. Germline loops: CDR1 ENHRY, CDR2 SYGVKD. This CDR3 has 12 amino acids.

The chain has TRBV5-6 and TRBJ1-4; D is perhaps TRBD1 (5 bases). The CDR3 covers 13 residues. Trimming pared 0 bases from V and 8 bases from J, leaving 8 bases between. Germline loops: CDR1 SGHDT, CDR2 YYEEEE. In DNA form, the CDR3 reads TGTGCCAGCAGCTTGGATTGGGGCGAAAAACTGTTTTTT. Its protein is CASSLDWGEKLFF. The full variable domain, completed using reference TRBV5-6 and TRBJ1-4, is DAGVTQSPTHLIKTRGQQVTLRCSPKSGHDTVSWYQQALGQGPQFIFQYYEEEERQRGNFPDRFSGHQFPNYSSELNVNALLLGDSALYLCASSLDWGEKLFFGSGTQLSVL.

The J gene is TRBJ2-7, the V gene TRBV7-9, with 9 bases fitting TRBD2. Germline V gene lookup returns CDR1 SEHNR and CDR2 FQNEAQ (reference sequence). V was pared by 5 bases and J by 6 bases, with 11 bases of the junction left unmatched. This CDR3 comprises 15 residues. In DNA form, the CDR3 reads TGTGCCAGCAGCACACCAGCGGGAGGTAAGAGCGAGCAGTACTTC. This codes for CASSTPAGGKSEQYF.

The V call is TRBV7-6, the J call TRBJ2-7; D possibly corresponds to TRBD2 (6 bases). CDR1 is SGHVS and CDR2 is FNYEAQ in the germline V gene. Trimming took off 1 base at V and 4 bases at J, with 20 bases between the two ends. The CDR3 extends over 17 amino acids. CDR3 DNA sequence: TGTGCCAGCAGCTTAGTCGCCCCCGCGGGAAACGGTTACGAGCAGTACTTC. Translated, it gives CASSLVAPAGNGYEQYF.

The genes are TRBV11-2 and TRBJ2-1; D ambiguous. Trimming cost V 0 bases and J 2 bases, with 11 bases left between them. The CDR3 sequence is 16 residues long. Germline lookup yields CDR1 SGHAT and CDR2 FQNNGV. Written as DNA, the CDR3 is TGTGCCAGCAGCTTAGAGGGCGCGTCTACCTACAATGAGCAGTTCTTC. Amino acid sequence: CASSLEGASTYNEQFF.

This chain uses TRBV5-1 with TRBJ2-7, with 9 bases matching TRBD2. Germline CDR1 is SGHRS and CDR2 is YFSETQ. The CDR3 sequence is 15 residues long. Germline trimming cut 0 bases from V and 3 bases from J; bases unmatched to any gene: 4. The CDR3 coding sequence is TGCGCCAGCAGCTTGGGTCCTAGCGGGATCTACGAGCAGTACTTC. As protein: CASSLGPSGIYEQYF.

This clone occurred once. V gene TRBV4-2 combines with J gene TRBJ2-5; D might be TRBD2 (6 bases). V lost 2 bases and J 7 bases, leaving 14 bases between the germline ends. The CDR3 totals 14 residues. Germline V gene lookup returns CDR1 LGHNA and CDR2 YNFKEQ. The CDR3 region is CASSQTTSQATQYF. For the CDR3, the DNA is TGTGCCAGCAGCCAAACGACTAGTCAGGCGACCCAGTACTTC.

This rearrangement joins TRBV2 to TRBJ2-1, with a weak D call TRBD1 (5 bases). The V and J ends lost 5 bases and 2 bases respectively, with 13 bases between them. CDR3 length equals 15 residues. The germline V gene encodes CDR1 SNHLY and CDR2 FYNNEI. CDR3 region: CASSSRGSAYNEQFF. CDR3 nucleotide sequence: TGTGCCAGCAGTTCAAGGGGTAGTGCCTACAATGAGCAGTTCTTC.

This chain links TRBV5-5 with TRBJ2-2, with TRBD2 matching 7 bases. J gave up 3 bases and V 4 bases, and 9 bases lay outside the gene matches. Germline V CDR1 and CDR2: SGHKS, YYEKEE (reference sequence). The CDR3 is 16 amino acids. CDR3 nucleotide sequence: TGTGCCAGCAGCCGACAGCGGGATAAGGACACCGGGGAGCTGTTTTTT. This codes for CASSRQRDKDTGELFF.

The rearrangement joins TRBV7-2 to TRBJ1-2, with 7 bases that match TRBD1. The length of the CDR3 is 14 residues. From germline, CDR1 is SGHTA and CDR2 FQGNSA. Trimming took 5 bases from V and 7 from J; bases not matched to a gene: 10. CDR3 sequence reads: CASSPRGGALGYTF. In nucleotides, the CDR3 is TGTGCCAGCAGCCCAAGAGGGGGCGCGCTTGGCTACACCTTC.

The chain carries TRBV4-1 and TRBJ2-7; 9 bases are a match to TRBD2. V shed 3 bases, J shed 4 bases, and the junction held 13 bases outside the gene matches. Germline-derived CDR1 and CDR2 are MGHRA and YSYEKL. The CDR3 is 17 residues long. CDR3 amino acids: CASSHPGGSGRPYEQYF. CDR3 in DNA: TGCGCCAGCAGCCACCCCGGTGGTAGCGGGAGACCATACGAGCAGTACTTC.

Only a few counts were recorded for this clone. The chain links TRBV21-1 to TRBJ2-7; the DNA was not used to check the table's D call, TRBD2. TRBV21-1 is a recognized pseudogene. This CDR3 is built from 16 residues. The CDR3 region is CASSKVLAGPPHEQYF. For the CDR3, the DNA is TGTGCCAGCAGCAAAGTACTAGCGGGACCACCCCACGAGCAGTACTTC.

V and J are TRBV5-1 and TRBJ1-1; the match to TRBD1 covers 7 bases. This CDR3 comprises 14 residues. Losses at the gene ends were 6 bases for V and 2 bases for J; bases not matched to a gene: 7. Germline V gives CDR1 SGHRS, CDR2 YFSETQ. CDR3 residues: CASNAGGRNTEAFF. The CDR3 DNA reads TGCGCCAGCAACGCAGGGGGAAGAAACACTGAAGCTTTCTTT.

The rearrangement uses TRBV19 and TRBJ2-7; TRBD1 aligns across 9 bases. The junction had 5 bases not matched to a gene; V was cut back by 5 bases and J by 3 bases. CDR3 length: 14 residues. Germline V gene sequence: CDR1 LNHDA, CDR2 SQIVND (reference sequence). The CDR3 loop is CASSLGTGFYEQYF. CDR3 nucleotides: TGTGCCAGTAGTCTTGGGACAGGGTTCTACGAGCAGTACTTC. Using reference TRBV19 and TRBJ2-7 for the parts outside the CDR3, the full variable domain is DGGITQSPKYLFRKEGQNVTLSCEQNLNHDAMYWYRQDPGQGLRLIYYSQIVNDFQKGDIAEGYSVSREKKESFPLTVTSAQKNPTAFYLCASSLGTGFYEQYFGPGTRLTVT.

The chain combines TRBV10-1 with TRBJ2-7; 9 positions match TRBD2. V shed 2 bases, J shed 3 bases, and the junction held 2 bases outside the gene matches. The CDR3 runs 14 residues. Germline loops: CDR1 WNHNN, CDR2 SYGVQD (reference sequence). As DNA, the CDR3 is TGCGCCAGCAGTGAGGGTAGCGGGAGCTACGAGCAGTACTTC. Translation: CASSEGSGSYEQYF.